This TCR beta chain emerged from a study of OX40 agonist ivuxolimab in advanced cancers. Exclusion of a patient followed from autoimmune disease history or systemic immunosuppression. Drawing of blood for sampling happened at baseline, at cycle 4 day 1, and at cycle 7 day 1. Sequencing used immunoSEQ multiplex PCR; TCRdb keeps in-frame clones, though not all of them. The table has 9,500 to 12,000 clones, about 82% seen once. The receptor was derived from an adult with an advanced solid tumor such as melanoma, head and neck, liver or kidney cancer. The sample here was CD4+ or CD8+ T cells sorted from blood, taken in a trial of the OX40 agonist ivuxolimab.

Here the CDR3 reads CASSPRTGPYEQYF. The DNA of the CDR3 is TGCGCCAGCAGCCCCCGGACAGGGCCCTACGAGCAGTACTTC. This chain joins TRBV4-3 and TRBJ2-7; 8 bases align to TRBD1. The germline gives CDR1 LGHNA, CDR2 YSLEER. The CDR3 is made up of 14 amino acids. Germline trimming cut 4 bases from V and 2 bases from J; bases unmatched to any gene: 4.